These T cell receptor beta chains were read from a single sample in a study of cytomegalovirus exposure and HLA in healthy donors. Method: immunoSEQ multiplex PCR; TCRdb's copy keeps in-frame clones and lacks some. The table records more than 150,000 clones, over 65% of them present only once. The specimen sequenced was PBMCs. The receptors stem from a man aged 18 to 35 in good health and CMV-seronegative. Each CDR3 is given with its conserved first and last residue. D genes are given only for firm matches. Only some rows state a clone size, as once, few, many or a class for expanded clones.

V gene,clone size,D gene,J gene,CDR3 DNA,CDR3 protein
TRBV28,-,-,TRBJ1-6,TGTGCCAGCTTAATCACGAGCTCCTATAATTCACCCCTCCACTTT,CASLITSSYNSPLHF
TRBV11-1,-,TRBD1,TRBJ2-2,TGTGCCAGCAGCTTCGGGACAGGGGGTTATGTCACCGGGGAGCTGTTTTTT,CASSFGTGGYVTGELFF
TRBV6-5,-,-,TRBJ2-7,TGTGCCAGCAGTGAACAGGGCTACGAGCAGTACTTC,CASSEQGYEQYF
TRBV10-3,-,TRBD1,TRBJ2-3,TGTGCCATCGGGGGGACAGGGGCGACGCAGTATTTT,CAIGGTGATQYF
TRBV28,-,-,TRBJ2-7,TGTGCCAGCACGGCAGGCCGCGAGCAGTACTTC,CASTAGREQYF
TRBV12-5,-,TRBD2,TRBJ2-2,TGTGCTAGTGGTTTGGCAATTAGCGGGACCCGAAGTATGGGGACCGGGGAGCTGTTTTTT,CASGLAISGTRSMGTGELFF
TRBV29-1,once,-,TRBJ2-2,TGCAGCGTTGTTCAGAGGTCGACTCGGGACACCGGGGAGCTGTTTTTT,CSVVQRSTRDTGELFF
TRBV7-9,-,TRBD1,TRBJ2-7,TGTGCCAGCAGTCGAGAAGGGACAGGGATCGGCGAGCAGTACTTC,CASSREGTGIGEQYF
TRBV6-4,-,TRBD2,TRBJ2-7,TGTGCCAGCAGTGACGTGGGCGGGGGCGAGCAGTACTTC,CASSDVGGGEQYF
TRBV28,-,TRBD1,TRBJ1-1,TGTGCCAGCAACGCCTTCGAGAACAGGGGGCGCGGGGCTTTCTTT,CASNAFENRGRGAFF
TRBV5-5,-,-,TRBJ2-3,TGTGCCAGCAGCTTTCTTCCAGATACGCAGTATTTT,CASSFLPDTQYF
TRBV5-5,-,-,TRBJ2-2,TGTGCCAGCGTAATGGGCGGGACAGCGAACACCGGGGAGCTGTTTTTT,CASVMGGTANTGELFF
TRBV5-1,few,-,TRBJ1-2,TGCGCCAGCAGCTTGGGGGGAGCTAACTATGGCTACACCTTC,CASSLGGANYGYTF
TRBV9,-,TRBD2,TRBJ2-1,TGTGCCAGCAGCCCTAGGTTAGCGGGATACAATGAGCAGTTCTTC,CASSPRLAGYNEQFF
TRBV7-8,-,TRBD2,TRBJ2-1,TGTGCCAGCAGCCCCCACTGGGGGGGGTCCTACAATGAGCAGTTCTTC,CASSPHWGGSYNEQFF
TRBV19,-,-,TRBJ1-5,TGTGCCAGTAGTATCCGCGGGAATCAGCCCCAGCATTTT,CASSIRGNQPQHF
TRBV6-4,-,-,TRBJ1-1,TGTGCCAGCACCGAACTCAGGGGTACTGAAGCTTTCTTT,CASTELRGTEAFF
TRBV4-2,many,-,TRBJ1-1,TGTGCCAGCAGCCAAGAAGGTGGCCGAGGGACTGGTGCTTTCTTT,CASSQEGGRGTGAFF
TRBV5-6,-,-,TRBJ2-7,TGTGCCAGCACCTATCGGGGGACGCCTCACGAGCAGTACTTC,CASTYRGTPHEQYF
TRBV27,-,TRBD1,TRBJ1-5,TGTGCCAGCAGTCCCCGGGACAGAAGCGGCAATCAGCCCCAGCATTTT,CASSPRDRSGNQPQHF
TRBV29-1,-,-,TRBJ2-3,TGCAGCGTTGATAGCGGAACAGATACGCAGTATTTT,CSVDSGTDTQYF
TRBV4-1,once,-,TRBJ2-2,TGCGCCAGCAGCCCGATGGGGGGAACGGTCGGGGAGCTGTTTTTT,CASSPMGGTVGELFF
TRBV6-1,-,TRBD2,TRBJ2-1,TGTGCCAGCCTAGAGCGGGGGGCTAGGCAGTTCTTC,CASLERGARQFF
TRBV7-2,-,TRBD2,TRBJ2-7,TGTGCCAGCAGCTCTACTAGCGGGGGGACCTACGAGCAGTACTTC,CASSSTSGGTYEQYF
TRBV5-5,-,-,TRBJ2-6,TGTGCCAGCAGCGAACACAGCTCTGGGGCCAACGTCCTGACTTTC,CASSEHSSGANVLTF
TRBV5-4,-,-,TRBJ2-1,TGTGCCAGCAGCCCCTTTGCGGGGGCCCGCAATGAGCAGTTCTTC,CASSPFAGARNEQFF
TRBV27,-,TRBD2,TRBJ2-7,TGTGCCAGCAGTCGGGAGGACGAGCAGTACTTC,CASSREDEQYF
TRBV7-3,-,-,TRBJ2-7,TGTGCCAGCAGTTCAGCCTACGAGCAGTACTTC,CASSSAYEQYF
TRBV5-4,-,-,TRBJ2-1,TGTGCCAGCGTTAGCCGGGAGCGCGGGTACAATGAGCAGTTCTTC,CASVSRERGYNEQFF
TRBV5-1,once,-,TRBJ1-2,TGCGCCAGCAGCTTAGACAGGACCGCTAACTATGGCTACACCTTC,CASSLDRTANYGYTF
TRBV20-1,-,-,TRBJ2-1,TGCAGTGCTAGTCGGAGGGATGAGCAGTTCTTC,CSASRRDEQFF
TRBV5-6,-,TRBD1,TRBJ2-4,TGTGCCAGCAGCTTCCCCCAGGGGGACATTCAGTACTTC,CASSFPQGDIQYF
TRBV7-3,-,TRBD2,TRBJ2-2,TGTGCCAGCAGCCCCCGAGCGGGACTAGCTTACTCCGGGGAGCTGTTTTTT,CASSPRAGLAYSGELFF
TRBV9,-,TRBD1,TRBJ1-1,TGTGCCAGCACCCAGGGGGCCCTTAGCACTGAAGCTTTCTTT,CASTQGALSTEAFF
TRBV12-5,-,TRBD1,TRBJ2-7,TGTGCTAGTGGTTTGGGGACAGGGACCTACGAGCAGTACTTC,CASGLGTGTYEQYF